The 32 T cell receptor beta chains below come from one sample, sequenced in a study of T cells in Graves' hyperthyroidism and ophthalmopathy. There were TCR beta CDR3 regions amplified from RNA transcripts. Carried out on the TCR CDR3, a first-round RT-PCR used the HTBI primer set. A single record per CDR3 protein comes from TCRdb applying MiXCR to the multiplex PCR reads. The table lists approximately 370,000 distinct CDR3 sequences, 17% of them singletons. Sequencing was done on a sample of blood. Source of these receptors: a woman in her thirties with Graves' hyperthyroidism that later progressed to Graves' ophthalmopathy.

This clonotype occurred a few times. This chain joins TRBV5-1 and TRBJ1-1; D gene ambiguous. With 1 base removed from V and 7 bases from J, the gap between germline ends came to 11 bases. The CDR3 spans 13 residues. From germline, CDR1 is SGHRS and CDR2 YFSETQ. The CDR3 bases are TGCGCCAGCAGCTTGTGGGTTGAGAGTGAAGCTTTCTTT. It encodes CASSLWVESEAFF.

This clonotype was observed at least ten times. This rearrangement joins TRBV6-1 to TRBJ1-1; D uncertain. The CDR3 is made up of 13 amino acids. The germline V and J ends were trimmed by 2 bases and 1 base, with 5 bases remaining between them. Germline V gene data show CDR1 as MNHNS and CDR2 as SASEGT. The CDR3 protein is CASSEMRNTEAFF. Written as DNA, the CDR3 is TGTGCCAGCAGTGAAATGAGGAACACTGAAGCTTTCTTT.

This clonotype was counted many times. CDR3 region: CASSPRTGSGANVLTF. DNA of the CDR3: TGTGCCAGCAGTCCCCGGACAGGGTCTGGGGCCAACGTCCTGACTTTC. The chain has TRBV27 and TRBJ2-6, with TRBD1 matching over 8 bases. Germline V CDR1 and CDR2: MNHEY, SMNVEV (reference sequence). Trimming took 5 bases from V and 1 from J; bases not matched to a gene: 4. The CDR3 spans 16 residues.

This clonotype came up a few times. The V and J genes are TRBV9 and TRBJ1-6; D unclear. This CDR3 comprises 13 residues. Germline CDR1 is SGDLS and CDR2 is YYNGEE. Trimming left V 6 bases short and J 4 bases short, with 8 bases between. The DNA of the CDR3 is TGTGCCAGCACGACACGTTATAATTCACCCCTCCACTTT. Its protein is CASTTRYNSPLHF.

Ten or more counts support this clonotype. This CDR3 is CASSSDLSYEQYF. CDR3 DNA sequence: TGTGCCAGCAGTTCCGACCTTAGCTACGAGCAGTACTTC. The genes are TRBV6-5 and TRBJ2-7; D ambiguous. V was clipped by 4 bases and J by 3 bases, with 10 bases between them. Germline lookup yields CDR1 MNHEY and CDR2 SVGAGI. This CDR3 comprises 13 residues.

The chain recombines TRBV6-1 with TRBJ1-1; D ambiguous. Germline lookup yields CDR1 MNHNS and CDR2 SASEGT. The V gene lost 4 bases and the J gene lost 2 bases, with 8 bases spanning the gap. The CDR3 runs 13 residues. The CDR3 DNA is TGTGCCAGCAGTGGCTTGTATAACACTGAAGCTTTCTTT. Amino acid sequence: CASSGLYNTEAFF.

The table lists this clonotype with a count of one. Possible read error: a much larger clone is one base away. The CDR3 sequence: CATSRGSDCEQYF. CDR3 nucleotide sequence: TGTGCCACCAGCAGGGGCTCAGACTGCGAGCAGTACTTC. V usage is TRBV15 and J usage is TRBJ2-7; D ambiguous. The length of the CDR3 is 13 residues. Trimming took off 3 bases at V and 6 bases at J, with 12 bases between the two ends. The germline V gene has CDR1 LNHNV and CDR2 YYDKDF (reference sequence).

The rearrangement links TRBV28 to TRBJ2-2; 9 bases map to TRBD1. This CDR3 has 16 amino acids. Looked up from germline, CDR1 is MDHEN and CDR2 is SYDVKM. Trimming removed 1 base from V and 3 bases from J; junction bases left unmatched: 3. CDR3 region: CASSLFGTGYTGELFF. The CDR3, as DNA: TGTGCCAGCAGTTTATTTGGGACAGGGTACACCGGGGAGCTGTTTTTT.

This clonotype has at least ten counts. This chain links TRBV7-9 with TRBJ1-2, with 12 nucleotides matching TRBD1. V was clipped by 5 bases and J by 7 bases; unmatched bases: 14. The germline CDR1 and CDR2 sequences are SEHNR and FQNEAQ (reference sequence). The CDR3 sequence is 17 residues long. For the CDR3, the DNA is TGTGCCAGCAGCGCTACCCGGGACAGGGGGCATCGGGGTGGCTACACCTTC. As protein: CASSATRDRGHRGGYTF.

This clonotype showed up just a few times. This may be a read error: a much more frequent sequence differs by one nucleotide. The rearrangement joins TRBV30 to TRBJ2-7; 7 nucleotides match TRBD2. CDR1 and CDR2 from the germline V gene are GTSNPN and SVGIG (reference sequence). The CDR3 consists of 14 residues. With V trimmed by 3 bases and J by 2 bases, 7 bases remained unmatched. CDR3 coding DNA: TGTGCCTGGAGCCCAGAGGGAGGGACCTACGAGCAGTACTTC. As protein: CAWSPEGGTYEQYF.

This clonotype has a count of ten or more. This chain joins TRBV28 and TRBJ1-3; a weak D match, TRBD1 (5 bases). This CDR3 spans 15 amino acids. Trimming stripped 6 bases from V and 4 bases from J, with 16 bases between. Germline lookup yields CDR1 MDHEN and CDR2 SYDVKM. CDR3 residues: CASSPPGEGGNTIYF. CDR3 coding DNA: TGTGCCAGCAGCCCCCCCGGGGAGGGGGGAAACACCATATATTTT.

This clonotype was picked up many times. The chain links TRBV14 to TRBJ2-5; D perhaps matches TRBD1 (6 bases). The V gene's germline CDR1 is SGHDN and CDR2 FVKESK. The CDR3 covers 15 residues. Deletions cut 3 bases from V and 3 bases from J, with 14 bases between. The CDR3 DNA reads as TGTGCCAGCAGCCACCTTACAGGGAAGGAAGAGACCCAGTACTTC. It encodes CASSHLTGKEETQYF.

Regarding this clonotype: A clone one base away is much larger, so this may be a read error. The chain carries TRBV7-2 and TRBJ2-2; maybe TRBD2 (6 bases). This CDR3 is 15 amino acids long. Germline V gene data show CDR1 as SGHTA and CDR2 as FQGNSA. CDR3: CASSFSGPNTGELLF. In nucleotides, the CDR3 is TGTGCCAGCAGCTTTAGCGGACCGAACACCGGGGAGCTGCTTTTT. Full variable domain (rest looked up from reference TRBV7-2 and TRBJ2-2): GAGVSQSPSNKVTEKGKDVELRCDPISGHTALYWYRQSLGQGLEFLIYFQGNSAPDKSGLPSDRFSAERTGGSVSTLTIQRTQQEDSAVYLCASSFSGPNTGELLFGEGSRLTVL.

This clonotype was seen a handful of times. V usage is TRBV19 and J usage is TRBJ2-3; D not resolved. CDR3 length: 14 amino acids. Trimming pared 7 bases from V and 0 bases from J, leaving 11 bases between. The germline V gene encodes CDR1 LNHDA and CDR2 SQIVND (reference sequence). The CDR3 DNA is TGTGCCAGTAAGGTGGCGGCTAGCACAGATACGCAGTATTTT. It translates to CASKVAASTDTQYF.

In this sample, this clonotype turned up a few times. This chain uses TRBV18 with TRBJ1-2, with 12 bases lining up with TRBD1. This CDR3 comprises 17 residues. V dropped 2 bases and J dropped 3; count of bases not matched to a gene: 7. From germline, CDR1 is KGHSH and CDR2 LQKENI. CDR3 residues: CASSPNPGQGADYGYTF. CDR3 in DNA: TGTGCCAGCTCACCAAACCCGGGACAGGGGGCAGACTATGGCTACACCTTC.

This clonotype was counted many times. V usage is TRBV10-3 and J usage is TRBJ1-5; a possible D gene is TRBD1 (5 bases). V lost 1 base, J lost 6 bases, and 7 bases lay in between. There are 13 residues in the CDR3. Germline loops: CDR1 ENHRY, CDR2 SYGVKD. CDR3 loop: CAISEFGGQPQHF. In DNA, the CDR3 is TGTGCCATCAGTGAGTTTGGGGGTCAGCCCCAGCATTTT.

This clonotype has only a few counts. The rearrangement uses TRBV30 and TRBJ1-6, with 12 bases lining up with TRBD1. The CDR3 contains 20 residues. J gave up 10 bases and V 0 bases, and 19 bases lay outside the gene matches. Germline V gene sequence: CDR1 GTSNPN, CDR2 SVGIG (reference sequence). The CDR3, as DNA: TGTGCCTGGAGTGTTTCGCTCCCCTGGACGGGACAGGGGGCTGAATCACCCCTCCACTTT. This translates into CAWSVSLPWTGQGAESPLHF.

This clonotype has a single count. The chain recombines TRBV3-1 with TRBJ2-2; D might be TRBD1 (6 bases). Germline V gives CDR1 LGHDT, CDR2 YNNKEL (reference sequence). V was cut by 3 bases and J by 5 bases, with 16 bases left in between. This CDR3 comprises 16 residues. The CDR3 sequence: CASSQDSGVSTGELFF. The CDR3 bases are TGTGCCAGCAGCCAGGATTCAGGGGTGTCGACCGGGGAGCTGTTTTTT.

This clonotype was observed a few times. The chain has TRBV16 and TRBJ1-5; tentative D call: TRBD1 (5 bases). V lost 0 bases to trimming and J lost 7 bases, with 13 bases between them. CDR3 size: 15 residues. Germline V CDR1 and CDR2: KGHSY, FQNENV. CDR3 sequence: CASSQSGRGDQPQHF. In DNA form, the CDR3 reads TGTGCCAGCAGCCAATCGGGGCGGGGGGACCAGCCCCAGCATTTT.

In this sample, this clonotype turned up many times. The chain joins TRBV28 to TRBJ1-2; a possible D gene is TRBD1 (5 bases). The CDR3 is made up of 11 amino acids. The germline CDR1 and CDR2 sequences are MDHEN and SYDVKM. Deletions cut 7 bases from V and 2 bases from J, with 5 bases between. The CDR3 nucleotides are TGTGCCAGCACAGGGAACTATGGCTACACCTTC. As protein: CASTGNYGYTF.

This clonotype was detected ten times or more. The V and J genes are TRBV14 and TRBJ1-1; 8 positions match TRBD1. Germline values: CDR1 SGHDN, CDR2 FVKESK. The V gene end was trimmed by 0 bases and the J gene end by 0 bases; junction bases not matched to a gene: 12. The CDR3 covers 19 residues. The CDR3 nucleotides read TGTGCCAGCAGCCAAGATTTTTGGCAGGGGGCTCGGATGAACACTGAAGCTTTCTTT. It is translated as CASSQDFWQGARMNTEAFF.

To note about this clonotype: This may be a read error, as it is one base from a much larger clone. V is TRBV12-5 and J is TRBJ2-5; tentatively, D is TRBD2 (5 bases). Germline-derived CDR1 and CDR2 are LGHNT and FRNRAP. The CDR3 totals 12 residues. CDR3 coding DNA: TGTGCTAGTGGTTTAGAATGGGAGACCCAGTGCTTC. The encoded protein is CASGLEWETQCF.

In its sample, this clonotype was seen once. A much larger clone sits a single nucleotide away, making a read error possible. The chain couples TRBV6-2 or TRBV6-3 to TRBJ2-2; 9 bases are shared with TRBD2. CDR3 length: 16 amino acids. CDR1 is MNHEY and CDR2 is SVGEGT in the germline V gene. The CDR3 loop reads CASVPHSGGGAGELSF. DNA for the CDR3: TGTGCCAGCGTTCCCCATAGCGGGGGCGGAGCCGGGGAGCTGTCTTTT.

The chain uses TRBV28 and TRBJ1-5; a weak D match, TRBD1 (6 bases). Trimming stripped 1 base from V and 2 bases from J, with 9 bases between. This CDR3 is built from 15 residues. Germline V gene sequence: CDR1 MDHEN, CDR2 SYDVKM. Written as DNA, the CDR3 is TGTGCCAGCAGTTTATTCGGGGGCGGCAATCAGCCCCAGCATTTT. It codes for CASSLFGGGNQPQHF. Full variable domain (rest looked up from reference TRBV28 and TRBJ1-5): DVKVTQSSRYLVKRTGEKVFLECVQDMDHENMFWYRQDPGLGLRLIYFSYDVKMKEKGDIPEGYSVSREKKERFSLILESASTNQTSMYLCASSLFGGGNQPQHFGDGTRLSIL.

This clonotype came up a few times. The chain uses TRBV5-1 and TRBJ2-7; D is possibly TRBD1 (6 bases). V lost 1 base, J lost 6 bases, and 14 bases lay in between. The CDR3 extends over 14 amino acids. Germline V gene sequence: CDR1 SGHRS, CDR2 YFSETQ. CDR3 residues: CASSLRTDSGEQYF. The CDR3 nucleotides read TGCGCCAGCAGCTTGAGAACGGACAGTGGCGAGCAGTACTTC.

The table lists this clonotype with a few counts. The chain carries TRBV15 and TRBJ1-2; a weak D match, TRBD1 (5 bases). The germline V gene has CDR1 LNHNV and CDR2 YYDKDF (reference sequence). The CDR3 consists of 15 residues. Trimming shortened V by 0 bases and J by 7 bases, and 15 bases separated the two germline ends. The CDR3 loop is CATSRDKGAGGGYTF. In nucleotides, the CDR3 is TGTGCCACCAGCAGAGATAAAGGGGCCGGGGGTGGCTACACCTTC.

This clonotype was counted only a few times. The genes are TRBV7-9 and TRBJ1-3, with D uncertain. The germline V gene encodes CDR1 SEHNR and CDR2 FQNEAQ (reference sequence). CDR3 length: 14 amino acids. Trimming removed 4 bases at V and 4 bases at J, with 11 bases between. The CDR3 region has the DNA TGTGCCAGCAGCTCCCGGACGGGCGGAAACACCATATATTTT. Amino acid sequence: CASSSRTGGNTIYF.

At least ten counts were recorded for this clonotype. CDR3 bases: TGTGCCAGCAGCCAAGTAGGGAACCGCGGTGAAAAACTGTTTTTT. It encodes CASSQVGNRGEKLFF. The chain combines TRBV3-1 with TRBJ1-4, with D unresolved. The CDR3 runs 15 residues. V was clipped by 1 base and J by 7 bases, with 13 bases between them. Germline CDR1 is LGHDT and CDR2 is YNNKEL (reference sequence).

This clonotype has a count of ten or more. The chain combines TRBV9 with TRBJ2-7; 12 positions agree with TRBD2. Germline assignment: CDR1 SGDLS and CDR2 YYNGEE. Unmatched junction bases numbered 5, after V lost 3 bases and J lost 4 bases. The CDR3 consists of 15 residues. The CDR3 here is CASSAGLAGSYEQYF. DNA for the CDR3: TGTGCCAGCAGCGCCGGACTAGCGGGGTCTTACGAGCAGTACTTC.

The chain joins TRBV6-5 to TRBJ1-2; 7 positions agree with TRBD1. The CDR3 runs 15 residues. The V gene end was trimmed by 0 bases and the J gene end by 4 bases; junction bases not matched to a gene: 5. Looked up from germline, CDR1 is MNHEY and CDR2 is SVGAGI. CDR3 in DNA: TGTGCCAGCAGTTACTCCCAGGGGGTAATCTATGGCTACACCTTC. Protein product: CASSYSQGVIYGYTF.

This clonotype was detected many times. CDR3 region: CASSPSEGDSNQPQHF. The CDR3 DNA sequence: TGTGCCAGCAGTCCCTCAGAGGGGGATAGCAATCAGCCCCAGCATTTT. The chain combines TRBV27 with TRBJ1-5; the D gene is possibly TRBD1 (6 bases). Germline assignment: CDR1 MNHEY and CDR2 SMNVEV (reference sequence). There are 16 residues in the CDR3. With 5 bases removed from V and 0 bases from J, the gap between germline ends came to 14 bases.

The chain uses TRBV6-1 and TRBJ1-2; no clear D gene. Germline assignment: CDR1 MNHNS and CDR2 SASEGT. The CDR3 contains 16 residues. V was cut by 0 bases and J by 4 bases, with 15 bases left in between. In DNA form, the CDR3 reads TGTGCCAGCAGTGAAGCTCTGCGGCTCCCCGGCTATGGCTACACCTTC. Protein product: CASSEALRLPGYGYTF.